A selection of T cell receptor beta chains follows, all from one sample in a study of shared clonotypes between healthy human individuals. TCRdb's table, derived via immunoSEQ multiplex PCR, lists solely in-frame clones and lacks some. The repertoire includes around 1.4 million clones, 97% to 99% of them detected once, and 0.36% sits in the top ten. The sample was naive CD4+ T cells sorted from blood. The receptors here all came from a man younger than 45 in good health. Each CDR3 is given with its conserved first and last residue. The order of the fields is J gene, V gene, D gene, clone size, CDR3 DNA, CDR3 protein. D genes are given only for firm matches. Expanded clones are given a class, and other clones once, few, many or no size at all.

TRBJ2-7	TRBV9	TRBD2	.	TGTGCCAGCAGCCCTCCAGGACTAGCGGGATTCTCCTACGAGCAGTACTTC	CASSPPGLAGFSYEQYF
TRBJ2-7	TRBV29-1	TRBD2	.	TGCAGCGTTGAAGGTCTACTAGCGGGAGGCGAGCAGTACTTC	CSVEGLLAGGEQYF
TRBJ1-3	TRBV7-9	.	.	TGTGCCAGCAACCGGGACCACTTACCGTCGGCCTCTGGAAACACCATATATTTT	CASNRDHLPSASGNTIYF
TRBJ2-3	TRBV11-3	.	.	TGTGCCAGGGGTAGGGCAGATACGCAGTATTTT	CARGRADTQYF
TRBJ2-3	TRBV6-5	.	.	TGTGCCAGCAGTTCCCCGGGCCTCCCAGATACGCAGTATTTT	CASSSPGLPDTQYF
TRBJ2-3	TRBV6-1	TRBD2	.	TGTGCCAGCAGTGGACTAGCGGGGAGAAGCACAGATACGCAGTATTTT	CASSGLAGRSTDTQYF
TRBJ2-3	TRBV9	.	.	TGTGCCAGCAGCACCCATGTCACCAGACAGGTGGGATGGAGCGATACGCAGTATTTT	CASSTHVTRQVGWSDTQYF
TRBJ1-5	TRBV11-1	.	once	TGTGCCAGCAGTACAGGTTATCAGCCCCAGCATTTT	CASSTGYQPQHF
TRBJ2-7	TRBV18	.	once	TGTGCCAGCTCACCAGGGGGAGCCGGCGAGCAGTACTTC	CASSPGGAGEQYF
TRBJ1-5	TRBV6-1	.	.	TGTGCCAGCAGTGAAGCAGGGGCCAGCTTGAATCAGCCCCAGCATTTT	CASSEAGASLNQPQHF
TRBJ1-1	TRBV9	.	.	TGTGCCAGCAGCGCTCGGACAGCACGGGGCACTGAAGCTTTCTTT	CASSARTARGTEAFF
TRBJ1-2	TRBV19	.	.	TGTGCCAGTAGTACCCCGAGCGGCACATATGGCTACACCTTC	CASSTPSGTYGYTF
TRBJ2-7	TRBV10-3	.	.	TGTGCCATCAGTCAGGGTAGCTACGAGCAGTACTTC	CAISQGSYEQYF
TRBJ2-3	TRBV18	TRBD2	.	TGTGCCAGCTCACTGGGAGGGCCACCTAATACGCAGTATTTT	CASSLGGPPNTQYF
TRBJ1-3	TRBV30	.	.	TGTGCCTGGAACCAGGTCGGAAACACCATATATTTT	CAWNQVGNTIYF
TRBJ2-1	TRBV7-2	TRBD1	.	TGTGCCAGCAGCTTACAGGGGGCTATTTCCAATGAGCAGTTCTTC	CASSLQGAISNEQFF